The 19 T cell receptor beta chains below come from one sample, sequenced in a study of shared clonotypes between healthy human individuals. Assay used: immunoSEQ multiplex PCR; TCRdb lists only in-frame clones, some missing. The table lists approximately 2.3 million clones, approximately 95% of them singletons, with around 0.4% in the top ten. Sequenced sample: naive CD4+ T cells from PBMCs. Noted subset: CD45RA+ positively selected. The receptors shown here come from a man aged 18 to 30 in good health. Some clones in this sample may be carry-over from other donors' samples.

This clone was recorded once. This chain connects TRBV18 to TRBJ1-4; no firm D call. This CDR3 is 16 amino acids long. V lost 3 bases, J lost 0 bases, and 11 bases lay in between. Germline CDR1 KGHSH, CDR2 LQKENI. The CDR3 DNA sequence: TGTGCCAGCTCACCGAACTCGGGTGCAACTAATGAAAAACTGTTTTTT. Translating gives CASSPNSGATNEKLFF.

The chain is built from TRBV5-1 and TRBJ2-2, with 9 bases identical to TRBD2. Germline CDR1 and CDR2: SGHRS and YFSETQ. The length of the CDR3 is 18 residues. With 2 bases clipped from V and 2 bases from J, the junction kept 10 bases outside the gene matches. The CDR3, as DNA: TGCGCCAGCAGCTTTGACCCGCCAGCGGGAGGTAACACCGGGGAGCTGTTTTTT. Amino acids: CASSFDPPAGGNTGELFF. The full variable domain, in which reference TRBV5-1 and TRBJ2-2 provide the parts outside the CDR3, is KAGVTQTPRYLIKTRGQQVTLSCSPISGHRSVSWYQQTPGQGLQFLFEYFSETQRNKGNFPGRFSGRQFSNSRSEMNVSTLELGDSALYLCASSFDPPAGGNTGELFFGEGSRLTVL.

The genes are TRBV10-3 and TRBJ2-5, with TRBD2 identical over 10 bases. Trimming cost V 2 bases and J 2 bases; bases outside gene matches: 14. The V gene's germline CDR1 is ENHRY and CDR2 SYGVKD. CDR3 length equals 19 residues. The CDR3 here is CAISETLPFRLAGQETQYF. The DNA for the CDR3 is TGTGCCATCAGTGAGACTCTCCCTTTTAGACTAGCGGGTCAAGAGACCCAGTACTTC.

The CDR3 DNA reads as TGCGCCAGCAGCCTCCGGACAGGGGGCATCACAGATACGCAGTATTTT. It specifies CASSLRTGGITDTQYF. The chain has TRBV4-1 and TRBJ2-3, with 11 positions matching TRBD1. This CDR3 spans 16 amino acids. The ends lost 4 bases at V and 2 bases at J; junction bases unmatched: 5. Germline V lookup: CDR1 MGHRA, CDR2 YSYEKL.

This chain uses TRBV28 with TRBJ2-7; 7 bases are a match to TRBD1. The germline CDR1 and CDR2 sequences are MDHEN and SYDVKM. The CDR3 totals 12 residues. V dropped 6 bases and J dropped 7; count of bases not matched to a gene: 6. This CDR3 reads CASSTSRGEQYF. The CDR3 DNA sequence: TGTGCCAGCAGCACGAGCAGGGGGGAGCAGTACTTC.

This chain links TRBV7-3 with TRBJ1-1; a weak D match, TRBD1 (6 bases). Germline CDR1 and CDR2: SGHTA and FQGTGA. Trimming removed 2 bases from V and 5 bases from J, with 12 bases in between. The CDR3 spans 14 residues. This CDR3 is CASSLWETGTEAFF. Written as DNA, the CDR3 is TGTGCCAGCAGCTTATGGGAAACAGGGACTGAAGCTTTCTTT.

Points on this clone: The same CDR3 also results from other DNA sequences found in this sample. The chain uses TRBV28 and TRBJ2-7; perhaps TRBD1 as D (6 bases). There are 14 residues in the CDR3. CDR1 is MDHEN, CDR2 SYDVKM, per germline. The V end was cut by 6 bases, the J end by 4 bases, with 16 bases between. CDR3 nucleotide sequence: TGTGCCAGCAGAACAGGGACATCCTCTTACGAGCAGTACTTC. Protein: CASRTGTSSYEQYF.

This rearrangement joins TRBV10-3 to TRBJ1-2, with D unclear. V dropped 0 bases and J dropped 4 bases, with 12 bases sitting between them. Germline V CDR1 and CDR2: ENHRY, SYGVKD. The CDR3 is 15 amino acids. The CDR3 nucleotides are TGTGCCATCAGTGAGTCCTGGACGGAGAGCTATGGCTACACCTTC. This translates into CAISESWTESYGYTF.

V is TRBV28 and J is TRBJ2-3; D remains ambiguous. CDR3 length equals 17 residues. Between the trimmed V and J ends, which lost 7 bases and 2 bases, there was a span of 22 bases. The V gene's germline CDR1 is MDHEN and CDR2 SYDVKM. DNA for the CDR3: TGTGCCAGCACCCCCTCGGTCAGGAGAGCTTACACAGATACGCAGTATTTT. This gives the protein CASTPSVRRAYTDTQYF.

The chain is built from TRBV29-1 and TRBJ2-1; 12 bases map to TRBD1. Germline CDR1 reads SQVTM; CDR2 reads ANQGSEA. The ends lost 8 bases at V and 7 bases at J; junction bases unmatched: 9. The CDR3 is made up of 14 amino acids. This CDR3 reads CSLPGQGAGNEQFF. DNA for the CDR3: TGCAGCCTACCGGGACAGGGGGCAGGTAATGAGCAGTTCTTC.

The rearrangement uses TRBV28 and TRBJ1-3; possible D gene TRBD1, 6 bases. The V gene's germline CDR1 is MDHEN and CDR2 SYDVKM. V was shortened by 2 bases and J by 0 bases, with 11 bases between the two germline ends. The CDR3 length is 16 residues. CDR3: CASSLGGRSSGNTIYF. The DNA of the CDR3 is TGTGCCAGCAGTTTAGGGGGCCGGAGCTCTGGAAACACCATATATTTT. The full variable domain, completed using reference TRBV28 and TRBJ1-3, is DVKVTQSSRYLVKRTGEKVFLECVQDMDHENMFWYRQDPGLGLRLIYFSYDVKMKEKGDIPEGYSVSREKKERFSLILESASTNQTSMYLCASSLGGRSSGNTIYFGEGSWLTVV.

The rearrangement joins TRBV6-6 to TRBJ1-1; no clear D gene. Germline CDR1 is MNHNY and CDR2 is SVGAGI (reference sequence). The CDR3 spans 13 residues. Trimming shortened V by 4 bases and J by 4 bases, and 10 bases separated the two germline ends. The CDR3 loop reads CASSSSKGTEAFF. The CDR3 region has the DNA TGTGCCAGCAGTTCTTCCAAGGGCACTGAAGCTTTCTTT.

This clone was seen just once. The chain uses TRBV30 and TRBJ1-1; D is uncertain. Trimming pared 1 base from V and 5 bases from J, leaving 11 bases between. The CDR3 loop spans 13 amino acids. Germline V gene data show CDR1 as GTSNPN and CDR2 as SVGIG (reference sequence). The CDR3 DNA is TGTGCCTGGAGTGATGTGGGCGGGACTGAAGCTTTCTTT. Translation: CAWSDVGGTEAFF.

The chain combines TRBV7-9 with TRBJ2-1; D gene unclear. V lost 0 bases and J lost 3, with 9 bases in between. Germline V lookup: CDR1 SEHNR, CDR2 FQNEAQ (reference sequence). CDR3 length equals 15 residues. The CDR3 bases are TGTGCCAGCAGCTTAGCGAGCTACTACTACAATGAGCAGTTCTTC. Its protein product is CASSLASYYYNEQFF.

Turning to this clone: Other DNA sequences within the sample encode an identical CDR3. V is TRBV7-3 and J is TRBJ1-1; TRBD1 might be the D (6 bases). This CDR3 has 14 residues. With 5 bases removed from V and 0 bases from J, the gap between germline ends came to 10 bases. Germline CDR1 SGHTA, CDR2 FQGTGA. The CDR3, as DNA: TGTGCCAGCAGCCCCGGGGGCTTGAACACTGAAGCTTTCTTT. The encoded protein is CASSPGGLNTEAFF.

The chain couples TRBV27 to TRBJ2-1; tentatively, D is TRBD1 (6 bases). Trimming shortened V by 10 bases and J by 8 bases, and 15 bases separated the two germline ends. CDR3 length: 12 amino acids. The germline CDR1 and CDR2 sequences are MNHEY and SMNVEV (reference sequence). CDR3 nucleotide sequence: TGTGCCAAATCACAGGGAGCCCATGAGCAGTTCTTC. Protein sequence: CAKSQGAHEQFF.

Points on this clone: Other DNA sequences in the same sample also yield this CDR3. The J gene is TRBJ1-5, the V gene TRBV2, with D possibly TRBD1 on 6 matching bases. The germline CDR1 and CDR2 sequences are SNHLY and FYNNEI. V lost 3 bases, J lost 5 bases, and 14 bases lay in between. The CDR3 sequence is 15 residues long. CDR3 in DNA: TGTGCCAGCAGTGATCGGGGGGGCCGGGATCAGCCCCAGCATTTT. It encodes CASSDRGGRDQPQHF.

This clone was seen just once. The V gene is TRBV29-1, the J gene TRBJ2-2; 11 positions agree with TRBD2. The CDR3 has 16 residues. V gave up 3 bases and J gave up 0 bases; unmatched junction bases: 3. Germline V gene lookup returns CDR1 SQVTM and CDR2 ANQGSEA. The CDR3 coding sequence is TGCAGCGTTGAGGCTAGCGGGAGGTCGAACACCGGGGAGCTGTTTTTT. This translates into CSVEASGRSNTGELFF.

The chain joins TRBV9 to TRBJ2-3; D not certain. The CDR3 covers 12 residues. Germline lookup yields CDR1 SGDLS and CDR2 YYNGEE. Trimming took off 4 bases at V and 5 bases at J, with 8 bases between the two ends. The CDR3 sequence is CASSRLGDTQYF. The CDR3 bases are TGTGCCAGCAGCCGATTGGGAGATACGCAGTATTTT. Supplemented by reference TRBV9 and TRBJ2-3, the full variable domain reads DSGVTQTPKHLITATGQRVTLRCSPRSGDLSVYWYQQSLDQGLQFLIQYYNGEERAKGNILERFSAQQFPDLHSELNLSSLELGDSALYFCASSRLGDTQYFGPGTRLTVL.